The clone carrying this TCR beta chain was seen a handful of times. The antigen is unknown. As for treatment: approximately 9-day PBMC culture with coronavirus spike peptide pools or control peptides (ViraFEST assay). The culture of around 2 million PBMCs per well included approximately 9.3 IU/ml IL-2 and about 10 ug/ml peptide pools. Researchers used the Oncomine TCR Beta short-read assay to sequence DNA from cultured CD4+ T cells. Researchers extracted genomic DNA from CD4+ T cells that had been cultured. TCRdb redid the calling of the PCR reads with MiXCR, one entry per CDR3 protein. This sample has about 16,000 distinct CDR3 sequences; approximately 50% occur once, and the top ten carry about 10%. The data stem from a study of vaccination and CD4 T cells after COVID-19. Background on the study: Each participant underwent a two-dose regimen of either the BNT162b2 or the mRNA-1273 vaccine.

This CDR3 contains 15 residues. V was pared by 5 bases and J by 4 bases, with 6 bases of the junction left unmatched. Germline V lookup: CDR1 SGHVS, CDR2 FNYEAQ. Study outcomes and limitations: In convalescent patients, 304 of 307 vaccine-specific clones were mono-reactive for SARS-CoV-2 spike.

This sequence joins TRBV7-6 and TRBJ1-3; 9 bases agree with TRBD1. The specimen sequenced was CD4+ T cells from blood, cultured in vitro. The receptor comes from a human donor who had recovered from COVID-19. CDR3 nucleotide sequence: TGTGCCAGCAGCGTCGGGACAGGGTGGGGAAACACCATATATTTT. As protein: CASSVGTGWGNTIYF.